One sample yielded the 28 T cell receptor beta chains listed below, sequenced in a study of PD-1 blockade in classical Hodgkin lymphoma. This table comes from immunoSEQ multiplex PCR, and its TCRdb copy is limited to in-frame clones, with some not included. In the table there are 20,000 to 25,000 clones, roughly two thirds of which are singletons. Every patient had relapsed following autologous stem cell transplantation, and cohorts differed in brentuximab vedotin exposure. Specimen: peripheral blood mononuclear cells (PBMCs), collected at baseline. These receptors were obtained from a human donor with classical Hodgkin lymphoma.

A few counts support this clone. This rearrangement joins TRBV4-3 to TRBJ1-2; the match to TRBD1 covers 7 bases. The CDR3 is 13 amino acids. Germline assignment: CDR1 LGHNA and CDR2 YSLEER. V gave up 3 bases and J gave up 2 bases; unmatched junction bases: 0. CDR3 DNA sequence: TGCGCCAGCAGCCAGGGACAGAACTATGGCTACACCTTC. Amino acid sequence: CASSQGQNYGYTF.

This chain joins TRBV5-5 and TRBJ2-1, with 14 bases identical to TRBD2. The ends lost 0 bases at V and 0 bases at J; junction bases unmatched: 8. This CDR3 comprises 20 residues. Germline V lookup: CDR1 SGHKS, CDR2 YYEKEE (reference sequence). CDR3: CASSLVGTSGGPSSYNEQFF. CDR3 DNA: TGTGCCAGCAGCTTGGTTGGGACTAGCGGGGGACCGAGCTCCTACAATGAGCAGTTCTTC.

The chain couples TRBV6-6 to TRBJ1-2, with TRBD1 matching 7 bases. The V and J ends lost 7 bases and 8 bases, in that order; junction bases with no gene match: 13. This CDR3 region has 14 residues. CDR1 MNHNY and CDR2 SVGAGI come from the germline V gene (reference sequence). The CDR3 loop is CASTRPGQSPGYTF. The CDR3 nucleotides read TGTGCCAGCACACGGCCGGGACAGAGCCCGGGCTACACCTTC.

This clone was counted between two and nine times. This chain links TRBV5-4 with TRBJ1-6; D may be TRBD1 (5 bases). V gave up 4 bases and J gave up 7 bases, with 18 bases separating them. Per the germline V gene, CDR1 is SGHNT and CDR2 is YYREEE (reference sequence). The CDR3 runs to 16 residues. Here the CDR3 reads CASSAAQGGWNSPLHF. Written as DNA, the CDR3 is TGTGCCAGCAGCGCGGCGCAGGGCGGATGGAATTCACCCCTCCACTTT.

V gene TRBV11-1 combines with J gene TRBJ1-1; no definite D call. This CDR3 is built from 14 residues. V was trimmed by 0 bases and J by 3 bases, leaving 8 bases between them. The V gene's germline CDR1 is SGHAT and CDR2 FQDESV (reference sequence). The CDR3 DNA reads TGTGCCAGCAGCTTAGCCATCATGGACACTGAAGCTTTCTTT. Protein product: CASSLAIMDTEAFF.

This clone has only one observation. The V and J genes are TRBV15 and TRBJ2-6; D may be TRBD1 (6 bases). V lost 2 bases, J lost 0 bases, and 14 bases lay in between. CDR1 and CDR2 (germline): LNHNV, YYDKDF (reference sequence). The CDR3 covers 18 residues. CDR3 nucleotide sequence: TGTGCCACCAGCAGACGCCGGGACAAACCCTCTGGGGCCAACGTCCTGACTTTC. As protein: CATSRRRDKPSGANVLTF.

The genes are TRBV6-1 and TRBJ2-2, with no clear D. The germline V and J ends were trimmed by 5 bases and 3 bases, with 4 bases remaining between them. Germline V gives CDR1 MNHNS, CDR2 SASEGT. The CDR3 length is 12 residues. DNA for the CDR3: TGTGCCAGCAGTTATCACACCGGGGAGCTGTTTTTT. Translation: CASSYHTGELFF.

V gene TRBV7-2 combines with J gene TRBJ1-1, with D possibly being TRBD1 (6 bases). Germline V gives CDR1 SGHTA, CDR2 FQGNSA. V dropped 5 bases and J dropped 7 bases, with 14 bases sitting between them. The CDR3 has 13 amino acids. The DNA of the CDR3 is TGTGCCAGCAGCCTACTGACAGGTCTTGAAGCTTTCTTT. Its translation is CASSLLTGLEAFF.

This sequence joins TRBV29-1 and TRBJ2-5; 11 positions match TRBD1. The DNA end favors TRBJ2-7, so the J call may be wrong. CDR1 is SQVTM, CDR2 ANQGSEA, per germline. The CDR3 is 12 residues long. CDR3 sequence: CSVGQGDGEQYF. The CDR3, as DNA: TGCAGCGTGGGACAGGGGGACGGCGAGCAGTACTTC.

This clone was seen a few times. The rearrangement joins TRBV4-2 to TRBJ2-2; 13 positions agree with TRBD2. This CDR3 has 18 amino acids. The germline gives CDR1 LGHNA, CDR2 YNFKEQ. V shed 5 bases, J shed 1 base, and the junction held 7 bases outside the gene matches. The CDR3 nucleotides are TGTGCCAGCAGCTACCAGGGACTAGCGGGGATGAACACCGGGGAGCTGTTTTTT. It encodes CASSYQGLAGMNTGELFF.

This clone was seen a handful of times. V is TRBV5-5 and J is TRBJ2-7, with TRBD1 as a possible D gene (6 bases). V lost 4 bases to trimming and J lost 2 bases, with 10 bases between them. Germline V gene data show CDR1 as SGHKS and CDR2 as YYEKEE (reference sequence). The CDR3 totals 13 residues. CDR3 nucleotides: TGTGCCAGCAGCCAAGACAGGACCTACGAGCAGTACTTC. Protein sequence: CASSQDRTYEQYF.

The chain has TRBV29-1 and TRBJ2-1; 11 nucleotides match TRBD2. CDR1 is SQVTM and CDR2 is ANQGSEA in the germline V gene. The CDR3 length is 14 residues. V shed 3 bases, J shed 3 bases, and the junction held 1 base outside the gene matches. In DNA, the CDR3 is TGCAGCGTTGATAGCGGGAGGGTCTACAATGAGCAGTTCTTC. Amino acids: CSVDSGRVYNEQFF.

This clone was counted a few times. The rearrangement links TRBV18 to TRBJ1-5; D might be TRBD1 (5 bases). The germline gives CDR1 KGHSH, CDR2 LQKENI. The CDR3 consists of 14 residues. Trimming stripped 6 bases from V and 0 bases from J, with 9 bases between. The CDR3 reads CASSPDSSNQPQHF. The DNA of the CDR3 is TGTGCCAGCTCGCCCGACAGTAGCAATCAGCCCCAGCATTTT. Filled out from reference TRBV18 and TRBJ1-5, the complete variable domain reads NAGVMQNPRHLVRRRGQEARLRCSPMKGHSHVYWYRQLPEEGLKFMVYLQKENIIDESGMPKERFSAEFPKEGPSILRIQQVVRGDSAAYFCASSPDSSNQPQHFGDGTRLSIL.

The chain has TRBV10-1 and TRBJ1-1; 8 positions agree with TRBD1. Looked up from germline, CDR1 is WNHNN and CDR2 is SYGVQD (reference sequence). V was clipped by 2 bases and J by 5 bases; unmatched bases: 4. There are 14 residues in the CDR3. CDR3 sequence reads: CASSELRGQTEAFF. The CDR3 DNA sequence: TGCGCCAGCAGTGAGCTCAGGGGGCAAACTGAAGCTTTCTTT.

The chain couples TRBV5-1 to TRBJ1-1; a weak D match, TRBD1 (6 bases). From germline, CDR1 is SGHRS and CDR2 YFSETQ. V was pared by 3 bases and J by 1 base, with 28 bases between. This CDR3 is built from 20 residues. The CDR3 here is CASSSLVGGRTEQPNTEAFF. CDR3 bases: TGCGCCAGCAGCTCCCTGGTGGGCGGCCGGACAGAACAACCGAACACTGAAGCTTTCTTT.

V is TRBV6-6 and J is TRBJ1-5; TRBD1 is a possible D gene (5 bases). In germline, CDR1 is MNHNY, CDR2 SVGAGI (reference sequence). The CDR3 has 14 amino acids. V was shortened by 5 bases and J by 4 bases, with 12 bases between the two germline ends. The DNA for the CDR3 is TGTGCCAGCAGTGGACACGGGGGAAATCAGCCCCAGCATTTT. Translating it yields CASSGHGGNQPQHF.

V usage is TRBV5-5 and J usage is TRBJ1-1; 7 bases line up with TRBD1. Germline CDR1 and CDR2: SGHKS and YYEKEE (reference sequence). The CDR3 consists of 13 residues. Trimming removed 4 bases from V and 4 bases from J; junction bases left unmatched: 4. CDR3 amino acids: CASSVTGFTEAFF. CDR3 coding DNA: TGTGCCAGCAGCGTGACAGGGTTCACTGAAGCTTTCTTT.

This chain connects TRBV28 to TRBJ1-3, with 8 nucleotides matching TRBD1. From germline, CDR1 is MDHEN and CDR2 SYDVKM. V lost 5 bases to trimming and J lost 7 bases; unmatched junction nucleotides: 10. CDR3 size: 15 residues. The chain's CDR3 is CASSPQGAVGNTIYF. DNA for the CDR3: TGTGCCAGCAGTCCTCAGGGGGCTGTAGGGAACACCATATATTTT. Supplemented by reference TRBV28 and TRBJ1-3, the full variable domain reads DVKVTQSSRYLVKRTGEKVFLECVQDMDHENMFWYRQDPGLGLRLIYFSYDVKMKEKGDIPEGYSVSREKKERFSLILESASTNQTSMYLCASSPQGAVGNTIYFGEGSWLTVV.

The chain couples TRBV7-2 to TRBJ2-1, with D unresolved. CDR1 is SGHTA and CDR2 is FQGNSA in the germline V gene. This CDR3 region has 14 residues. Trimming stripped 3 bases from V and 5 bases from J, with 11 bases between. CDR3 loop: CASSLPSRHNEQFF. DNA for the CDR3: TGTGCCAGCAGCTTGCCGTCCAGACACAATGAGCAGTTCTTC.

J is TRBJ1-1 and V is TRBV15; 7 nucleotides align to TRBD1. Germline lookup yields CDR1 LNHNV and CDR2 YYDKDF (reference sequence). The V segment lost 6 bases and the J segment 5 bases; nucleotides outside the gene matches: 9. This CDR3 contains 14 residues. This CDR3 is CATRKTGKETEAFF. Written as DNA, the CDR3 is TGTGCCACCAGAAAGACAGGGAAGGAGACTGAAGCTTTCTTT. The entire variable domain, with the rest obtained from reference TRBV15 and TRBJ1-1, is as follows: DAMVIQNPRYQVTQFGKPVTLSCSQTLNHNVMYWYQQKSSQAPKLLFHYYDKDFNNEADTPDNFQSRRPNTSFCFLDIRSPGLGDTAMYLCATRKTGKETEAFFGQGTRLTVV.

J is TRBJ2-7 and V is TRBV5-1, with D perhaps TRBD1 or TRBD2 (6 bases each). With 0 bases removed from V and 2 bases from J, the gap between germline ends came to 12 bases. Germline values: CDR1 SGHRS, CDR2 YFSETQ. The CDR3 is made up of 15 amino acids. Here the CDR3 DNA reads TGCGCCAGCAGCTTGGTTTGGGGGGCCGCCTACGAGCAGTACTTC. Amino acids: CASSLVWGAAYEQYF.

In nucleotides, the CDR3 is TGTGCCAGACCGTGCCCTTTGTACGGGACAGGGTTTGAAAAACTGTTTTTT. It translates to CARPCPLYGTGFEKLFF. The chain links TRBV27 to TRBJ1-4; 9 bases map to TRBD1. The CDR3 contains 17 residues. J lost 7 bases, V lost 9 bases, and 18 bases had no gene match. Germline V gives CDR1 MNHEY, CDR2 SMNVEV (reference sequence).

The chain combines TRBV18 with TRBJ1-1; D remains ambiguous. The CDR3 spans 13 residues. Looked up from germline, CDR1 is KGHSH and CDR2 is LQKENI. Trimming took off 3 bases at V and 1 base at J, with 6 bases between the two ends. The CDR3 DNA reads as TGTGCCAGCTCACCGTTGGGGAACACTGAAGCTTTCTTT. Protein: CASSPLGNTEAFF.

The rearrangement uses TRBV7-8 and TRBJ2-1; 8 nucleotides line up with TRBD2. Germline V gene data show CDR1 as SGHVS and CDR2 as FQNEAQ. Trimming removed 4 bases from V and 6 bases from J; junction bases left unmatched: 11. The CDR3 is 16 amino acids. The CDR3 region has the DNA TGTGCCAGCAGCTCTAGGGGAGCTCGGGGGGGCAATGAGCAGTTCTTC. As protein: CASSSRGARGGNEQFF.

This sequence joins TRBV5-6 and TRBJ1-1, with 9 bases aligning to TRBD1. The CDR3 sequence is 14 residues long. The V segment lost 3 bases and the J segment 7 bases; nucleotides outside the gene matches: 7. The germline gives CDR1 SGHDT, CDR2 YYEEEE. CDR3 DNA sequence: TGTGCCAGCAGCTGGGGACAGGGAATAAATGAAGCTTTCTTT. It encodes CASSWGQGINEAFF.

This clone was seen a few times. The chain couples TRBV28 to TRBJ2-7, with TRBD2 as a possible D gene (5 bases). The CDR3 is made up of 13 amino acids. Trimming stripped 6 bases from V and 7 bases from J, with 16 bases between. Germline V gives CDR1 MDHEN, CDR2 SYDVKM. The DNA of the CDR3 is TGTGCCAGCAGCCTGGGAGTCACTTGGGAGCAGTACTTC. Residues: CASSLGVTWEQYF.

This chain joins TRBV19 and TRBJ1-6, with D perhaps matching TRBD1 (6 bases). V dropped 4 bases and J dropped 9 bases, with 22 bases sitting between them. Germline CDR1 and CDR2: LNHDA and SQIVND (reference sequence). The CDR3 sequence is 17 residues long. The CDR3, as DNA: TGTGCCAGTAGTACGTCCGAATTAGACAGGAGTTCTTCACCCCTCCACTTT. This sequence encodes CASSTSELDRSSSPLHF.

The V call is TRBV6-6, the J call TRBJ2-5, with D tentatively TRBD2 (6 bases). Trimming cost V 7 bases and J 0 bases, with 12 bases left between them. The CDR3 has 14 residues. Germline loops: CDR1 MNHNY, CDR2 SVGAGI (reference sequence). CDR3 residues: CASNRRGNQETQYF. The CDR3, as DNA: TGTGCCAGCAATAGGCGGGGTAACCAAGAGACCCAGTACTTC.